Listed below are T cell receptor beta chains from one sample, sequenced in a study of CD8+ T cells in alopecia areata. Here immunoSEQ multiplex PCR was the method, and the copy in TCRdb shows in-frame clones only, minus some. The profile shows hundreds of thousands of clones, about three fifths of them singletons. Sequences were derived from CD4+ T cells sorted from blood, sampled at week 0. All receptors derive from a human donor with alopecia areata. CDR3s include the opening cysteine and the closing phenylalanine or tryptophan. D genes are given only for firm matches. Clone size appears in some rows only: once, few, many, or a class for an expanded clone.

size: -; J: TRBJ2-1; D: TRBD1; V: TRBV6-1; length: 14; DNA: TGTGCCAGCAGCGCCCGACAGGGAACTCTGGGGAAGTTCTTC; CDR3: CASSARQGTLGKFF
size: -; J: TRBJ1-1; D: -; V: TRBV2; length: 14; DNA: TGTGCCAGCAGTAAACAGGGAGTGAACACTGAAGCTTTCTTT; CDR3: CASSKQGVNTEAFF
size: -; J: TRBJ2-1; D: -; V: TRBV5-1; length: 15; DNA: TGCGCCAGCAGTACAAGCATTGGCTCCTACAATGAGCAGTTCTTC; CDR3: CASSTSIGSYNEQFF
size: few; J: TRBJ2-3; D: -; V: TRBV5-1; length: 12; DNA: TGCGCCAGCAGCCCCACGGGGAATACGCAGTATTTT; CDR3: CASSPTGNTQYF
size: -; J: TRBJ1-1; D: -; V: TRBV14; length: 13; DNA: TGTGCCAGCAGCCAACACTTGAACACTGAAGCTTTCTTT; CDR3: CASSQHLNTEAFF
size: -; J: TRBJ1-6; D: -; V: TRBV7-2; length: 13; DNA: TGTGCCAGCAGCCCCCGCCAGGAGGGAACCCTCCACTTT; CDR3: CASSPRQEGTLHF
size: -; J: TRBJ1-5; D: -; V: TRBV19; length: 14; DNA: TGTGCCAGTAGTATAGAGCCAAGCAATCAGCCCCAGCATTTT; CDR3: CASSIEPSNQPQHF
size: -; J: TRBJ2-5; D: TRBD2; V: TRBV4-2; length: 18; DNA: TGTGCCAGCAGCCAGGCCGGGACTAGCGGGAGAAGCCAAGAGACCCAGTACTTC; CDR3: CASSQAGTSGRSQETQYF
size: -; J: TRBJ1-6; D: -; V: TRBV25-1; length: 13; DNA: TGTGCCAGCAGTGGGGACGGAAATTCACCCCTCCACTTT; CDR3: CASSGDGNSPLHF
size: -; J: TRBJ2-1; D: TRBD2; V: TRBV6-5; length: 15; DNA: TGTGCCAGCAGTAGGGTAGCGGGGGGGCCCGATGAGCAGTTCTTC; CDR3: CASSRVAGGPDEQFF
size: -; J: TRBJ2-1; D: -; V: TRBV2; length: 13; DNA: TGTGCCAGCAGTGAACAGGGAGCCTATGAGCAGTTCTTC; CDR3: CASSEQGAYEQFF
size: -; J: TRBJ2-2; D: TRBD2; V: TRBV9; length: 17; DNA: TGTGCCAGCAGCGTAGGCCTAGCGGGAGGTTGGACCGGGGAGCTGTTTTTT; CDR3: CASSVGLAGGWTGELFF
size: -; J: TRBJ1-2; D: -; V: TRBV6-6; length: 15; DNA: TGTGCCAGCAGTTACGCCCTTGGGACGGGCTATGGCTACACCTTC; CDR3: CASSYALGTGYGYTF
size: -; J: TRBJ1-2; D: -; V: TRBV18; length: 16; DNA: TGTGCCAGCTCACAAGATTCACCGGGACACAACTATGGCTACACCTTC; CDR3: CASSQDSPGHNYGYTF
size: -; J: TRBJ2-5; D: -; V: TRBV29-1; length: 14; DNA: TGCAGCGTTGTCGGGAGACTAGTGGCGGAGACCCAGTACTTC; CDR3: CSVVGRLVAETQYF
size: -; J: TRBJ2-5; D: TRBD1; V: TRBV5-4; length: 14; DNA: TGTGCCAGCAGCGGGGGACAGCTCCAAGAGACCCAGTACTTC; CDR3: CASSGGQLQETQYF
size: few; J: TRBJ1-2; D: TRBD1; V: TRBV2; length: 15; DNA: TGTGCCAGCAGAATTGACAGGGGCCGCCACTATGGCTACACCTTC; CDR3: CASRIDRGRHYGYTF
size: -; J: TRBJ2-2; D: -; V: TRBV7-9; length: 14; DNA: TGTGCCAGCAGCTTAGGAGGGAACACCGGGGAGCTGTTTTTT; CDR3: CASSLGGNTGELFF
size: -; J: TRBJ2-7; D: TRBD1; V: TRBV30; length: 13; DNA: TGTGCCTGGAGCCTACAGGGGGCAGGCGAGCAGTACTTC; CDR3: CAWSLQGAGEQYF
size: -; J: TRBJ1-2; D: TRBD1; V: TRBV9; length: 11; DNA: TGTGCCAGCAGAGGGACAGTTGGCTACACCTTC; CDR3: CASRGTVGYTF
size: few; J: TRBJ1-1; D: -; V: TRBV10-3; length: 14; DNA: TGTGCCATCAGTGACCCCGGGCGGGGCCTAGGAGCTTTCTTT; CDR3: CAISDPGRGLGAFF
size: -; J: TRBJ2-6; D: -; V: TRBV29-1; length: 13; DNA: TGCAGCGTTGTTACCGCAGGGTCAAACGTCCTGACTTTC; CDR3: CSVVTAGSNVLTF
size: -; J: TRBJ2-1; D: -; V: TRBV9; length: 15; DNA: TGTGCCAGCAGCCCAGACTCTGGGCGTTACAATGAGCAGTTCTTC; CDR3: CASSPDSGRYNEQFF
size: -; J: TRBJ2-1; D: TRBD1; V: TRBV6-5; length: 13; DNA: TGTGCCAGCAGAATCGAGACAGGGAGTGAGCAGTTCTTC; CDR3: CASRIETGSEQFF
size: -; J: TRBJ2-1; D: -; V: TRBV30; length: 15; DNA: TGTGCCTGGTCCCCCAGCGGAGGCTTGGGCAATGAGCAGTTCTTC; CDR3: CAWSPSGGLGNEQFF
size: -; J: TRBJ1-4; D: TRBD1; V: TRBV5-4; length: 16; DNA: TGTGCCAGCAGCTACGGACAGGTGGCGGCTAATGAAAAACTGTTTTTT; CDR3: CASSYGQVAANEKLFF